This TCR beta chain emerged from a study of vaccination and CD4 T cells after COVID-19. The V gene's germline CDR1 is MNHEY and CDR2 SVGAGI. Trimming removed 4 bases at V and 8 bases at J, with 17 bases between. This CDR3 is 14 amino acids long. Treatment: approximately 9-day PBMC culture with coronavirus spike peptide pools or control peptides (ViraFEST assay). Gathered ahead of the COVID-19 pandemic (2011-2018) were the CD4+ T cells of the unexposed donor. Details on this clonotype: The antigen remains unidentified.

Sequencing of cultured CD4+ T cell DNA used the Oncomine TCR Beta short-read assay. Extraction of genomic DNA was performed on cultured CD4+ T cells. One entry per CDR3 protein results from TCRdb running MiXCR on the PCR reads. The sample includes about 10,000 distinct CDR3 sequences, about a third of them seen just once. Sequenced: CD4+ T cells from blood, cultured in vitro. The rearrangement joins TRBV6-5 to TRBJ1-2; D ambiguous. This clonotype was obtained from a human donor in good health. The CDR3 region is CASSSRASYPGYTF. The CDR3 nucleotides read TGTGCCAGCAGTTCTAGGGCCTCGTACCCCGGCTACACCTTC.